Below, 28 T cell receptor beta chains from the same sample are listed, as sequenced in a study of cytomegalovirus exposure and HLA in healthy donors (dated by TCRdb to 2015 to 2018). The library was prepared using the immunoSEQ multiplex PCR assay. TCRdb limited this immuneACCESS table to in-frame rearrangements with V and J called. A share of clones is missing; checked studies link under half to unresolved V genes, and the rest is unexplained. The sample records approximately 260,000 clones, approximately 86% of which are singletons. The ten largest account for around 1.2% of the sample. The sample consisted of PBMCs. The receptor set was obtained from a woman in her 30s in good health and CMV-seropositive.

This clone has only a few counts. The chain's CDR3 is CASSLPGTSGTDTQYF. The CDR3 DNA reads TGTGCCAGCAGCTTACCCGGGACTAGCGGCACAGATACGCAGTATTTT. The gene calls are TRBV11-3 and TRBJ2-3; 10 nucleotides line up with TRBD2. This CDR3 spans 16 amino acids. Germline values: CDR1 SGHNT, CDR2 YENEEA. With V trimmed by 2 bases and J by 1 base, 3 bases remained unmatched.

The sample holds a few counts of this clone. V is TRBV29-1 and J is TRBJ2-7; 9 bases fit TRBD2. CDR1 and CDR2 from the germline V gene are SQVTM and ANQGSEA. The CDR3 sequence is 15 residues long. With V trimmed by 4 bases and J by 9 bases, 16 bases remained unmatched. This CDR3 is CSVVGGGGDFGVQYF. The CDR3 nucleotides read TGCAGCGTTGTCGGGGGCGGGGGGGATTTTGGTGTGCAGTACTTC.

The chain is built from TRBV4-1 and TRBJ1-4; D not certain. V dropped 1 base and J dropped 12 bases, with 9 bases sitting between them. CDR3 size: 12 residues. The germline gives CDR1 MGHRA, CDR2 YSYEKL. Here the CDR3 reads CASSQVETQLFF. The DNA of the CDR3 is TGCGCCAGCAGCCAAGTCGAGACTCAACTGTTTTTT.

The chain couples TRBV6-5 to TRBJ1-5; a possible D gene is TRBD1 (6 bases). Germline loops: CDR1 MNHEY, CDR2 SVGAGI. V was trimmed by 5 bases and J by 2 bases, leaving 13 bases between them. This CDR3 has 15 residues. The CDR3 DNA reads TGTGCCAGCAGTCCGGGACCAGGGGGCAATCAGCCCCAGCATTTT. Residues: CASSPGPGGNQPQHF.

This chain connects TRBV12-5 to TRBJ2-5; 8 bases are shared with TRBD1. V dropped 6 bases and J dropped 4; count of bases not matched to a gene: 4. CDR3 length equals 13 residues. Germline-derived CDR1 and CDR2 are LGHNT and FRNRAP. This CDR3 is CASGIQGGETQYF. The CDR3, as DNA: TGTGCTAGTGGAATACAGGGGGGAGAGACCCAGTACTTC.

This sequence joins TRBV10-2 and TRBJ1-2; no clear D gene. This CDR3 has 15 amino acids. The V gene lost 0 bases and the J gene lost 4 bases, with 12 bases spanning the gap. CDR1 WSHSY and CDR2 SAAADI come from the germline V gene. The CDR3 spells CASSESTADPYGYTF. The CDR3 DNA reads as TGCGCCAGCAGTGAGTCTACAGCGGATCCCTATGGCTACACCTTC.

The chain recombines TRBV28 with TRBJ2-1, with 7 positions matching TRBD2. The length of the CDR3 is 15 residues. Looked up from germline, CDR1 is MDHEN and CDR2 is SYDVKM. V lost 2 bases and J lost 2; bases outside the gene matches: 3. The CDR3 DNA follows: TGTGCCAGCAGTTTAGCGGGAGCAACCTACAATGAGCAGTTCTTC. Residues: CASSLAGATYNEQFF.

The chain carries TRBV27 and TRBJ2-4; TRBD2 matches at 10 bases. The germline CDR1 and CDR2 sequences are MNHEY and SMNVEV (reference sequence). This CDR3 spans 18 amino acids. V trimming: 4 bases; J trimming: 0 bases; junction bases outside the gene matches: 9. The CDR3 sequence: CASSSPGAGGVAKNIQYF. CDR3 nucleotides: TGTGCCAGCAGTTCCCCGGGAGCGGGAGGGGTAGCCAAAAACATTCAGTACTTC.

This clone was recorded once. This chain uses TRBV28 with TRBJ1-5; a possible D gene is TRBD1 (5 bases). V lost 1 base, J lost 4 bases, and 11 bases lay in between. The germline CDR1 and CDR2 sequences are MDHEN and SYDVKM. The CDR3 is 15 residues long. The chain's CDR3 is CASSLSQGLNQPQHF. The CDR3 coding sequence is TGTGCCAGCAGTTTATCGCAGGGCCTAAATCAGCCCCAGCATTTT.

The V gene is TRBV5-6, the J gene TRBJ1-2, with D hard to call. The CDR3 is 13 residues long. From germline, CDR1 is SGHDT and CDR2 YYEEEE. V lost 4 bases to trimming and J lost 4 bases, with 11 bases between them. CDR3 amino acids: CASSPGAGYGYTF. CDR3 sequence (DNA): TGTGCCAGCAGCCCTGGAGCCGGCTATGGCTACACCTTC.

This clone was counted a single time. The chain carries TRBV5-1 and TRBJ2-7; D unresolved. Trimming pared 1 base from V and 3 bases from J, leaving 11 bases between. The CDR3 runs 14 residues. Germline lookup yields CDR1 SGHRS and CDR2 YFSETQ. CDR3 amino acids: CASSLSVGLYEQYF. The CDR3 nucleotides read TGCGCCAGCAGCTTGTCGGTTGGGCTCTACGAGCAGTACTTC.

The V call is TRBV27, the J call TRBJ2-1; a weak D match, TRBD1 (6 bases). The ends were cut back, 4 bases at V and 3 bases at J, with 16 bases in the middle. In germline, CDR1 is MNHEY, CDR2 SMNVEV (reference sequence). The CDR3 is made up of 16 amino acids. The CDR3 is CASSSPRTVGYNEQFF. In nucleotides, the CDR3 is TGTGCCAGCAGTTCCCCCCGGACAGTAGGCTACAATGAGCAGTTCTTC.

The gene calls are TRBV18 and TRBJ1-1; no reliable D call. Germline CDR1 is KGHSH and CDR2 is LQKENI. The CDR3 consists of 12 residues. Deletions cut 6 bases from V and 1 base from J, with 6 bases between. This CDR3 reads CASSRQNTEAFF. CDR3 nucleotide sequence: TGTGCCAGCTCGCGGCAGAACACTGAAGCTTTCTTT.

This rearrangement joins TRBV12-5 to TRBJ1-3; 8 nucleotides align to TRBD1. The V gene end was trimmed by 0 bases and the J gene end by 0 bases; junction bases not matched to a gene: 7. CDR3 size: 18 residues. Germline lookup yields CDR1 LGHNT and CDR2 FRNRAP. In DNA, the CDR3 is TGTGCTAGTGGTTTGGTACTCGGACAGGGCCACTCTGGAAACACCATATATTTT. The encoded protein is CASGLVLGQGHSGNTIYF.

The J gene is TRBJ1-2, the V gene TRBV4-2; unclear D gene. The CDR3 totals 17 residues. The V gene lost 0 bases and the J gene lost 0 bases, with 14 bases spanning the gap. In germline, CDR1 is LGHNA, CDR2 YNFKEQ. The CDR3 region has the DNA TGTGCCAGCAGCCAAGATATCGGTCACGATACTAACTATGGCTACACCTTC. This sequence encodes CASSQDIGHDTNYGYTF.

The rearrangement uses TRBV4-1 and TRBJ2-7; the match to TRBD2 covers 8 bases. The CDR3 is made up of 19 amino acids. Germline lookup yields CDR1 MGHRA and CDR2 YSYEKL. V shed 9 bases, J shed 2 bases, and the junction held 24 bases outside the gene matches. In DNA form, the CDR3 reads TGCGCCAGTAAGCGGGGGCGGGAGCGGGAGAAAGGTCGCCCCTACGAGCAGTACTTC. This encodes CASKRGREREKGRPYEQYF.

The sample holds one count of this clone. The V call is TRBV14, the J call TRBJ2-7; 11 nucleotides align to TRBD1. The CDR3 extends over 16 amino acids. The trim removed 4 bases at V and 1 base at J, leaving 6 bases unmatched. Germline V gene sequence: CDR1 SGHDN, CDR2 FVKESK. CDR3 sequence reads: CASSRTGGAGSYEQYF. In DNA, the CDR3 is TGTGCCAGCAGCCGGACAGGGGGCGCGGGGTCCTACGAGCAGTACTTC.

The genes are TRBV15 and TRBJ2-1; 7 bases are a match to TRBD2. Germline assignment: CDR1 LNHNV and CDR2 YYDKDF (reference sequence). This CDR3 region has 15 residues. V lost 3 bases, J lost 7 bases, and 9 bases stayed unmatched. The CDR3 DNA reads TGTGCCACCAGCAGGCCAGCGGGAAATGTTAATGAGCAGTTCTTC. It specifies CATSRPAGNVNEQFF.

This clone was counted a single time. DNA of the CDR3: TGCGCCAGCAGCCCCGGACTACACTACGAGCAGTACTTC. Translation gives CASSPGLHYEQYF. The chain recombines TRBV4-1 with TRBJ2-7, with D tentatively TRBD2 (6 bases). Germline CDR1 reads MGHRA; CDR2 reads YSYEKL. The V end lost 4 bases, the J end lost 3 bases, and 10 bases lay between the germline ends. The CDR3 is made up of 13 amino acids.

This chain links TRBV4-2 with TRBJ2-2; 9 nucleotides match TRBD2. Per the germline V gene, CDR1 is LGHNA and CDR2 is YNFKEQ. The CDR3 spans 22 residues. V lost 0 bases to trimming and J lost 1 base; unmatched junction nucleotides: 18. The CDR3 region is CASSQDGVLASGARGNTGELFF. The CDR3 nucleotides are TGTGCCAGCAGCCAAGATGGGGTGTTGGCTAGCGGGGCCCGAGGGAACACCGGGGAGCTGTTTTTT.

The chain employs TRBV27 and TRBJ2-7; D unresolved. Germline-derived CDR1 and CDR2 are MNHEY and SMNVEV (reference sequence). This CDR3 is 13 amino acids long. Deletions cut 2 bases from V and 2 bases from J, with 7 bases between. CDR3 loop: CASSLIQTYEQYF. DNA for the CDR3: TGTGCCAGCAGTTTAATACAAACCTACGAGCAGTACTTC.

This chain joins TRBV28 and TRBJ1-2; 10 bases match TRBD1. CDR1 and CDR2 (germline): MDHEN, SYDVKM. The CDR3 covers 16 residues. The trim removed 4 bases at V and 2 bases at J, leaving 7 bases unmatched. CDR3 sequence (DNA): TGTGCCAGCAGTTCACTCCTGGACAGGGGGAACTATGGCTACACCTTC. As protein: CASSSLLDRGNYGYTF.

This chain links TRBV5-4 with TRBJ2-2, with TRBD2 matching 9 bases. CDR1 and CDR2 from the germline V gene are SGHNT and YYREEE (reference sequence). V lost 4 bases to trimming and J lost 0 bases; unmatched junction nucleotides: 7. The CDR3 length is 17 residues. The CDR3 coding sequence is TGTGCCAGCAGCAGGGCGGGAGGGGCCCCGAACACCGGGGAGCTGTTTTTT. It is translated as CASSRAGGAPNTGELFF.

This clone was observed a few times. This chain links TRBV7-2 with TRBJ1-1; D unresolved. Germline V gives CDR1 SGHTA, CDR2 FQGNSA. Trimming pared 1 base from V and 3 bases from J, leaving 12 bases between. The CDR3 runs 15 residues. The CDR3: CASSLGLGGYTEAFF. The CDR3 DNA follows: TGTGCCAGCAGCTTAGGGCTGGGAGGCTACACTGAAGCTTTCTTT.

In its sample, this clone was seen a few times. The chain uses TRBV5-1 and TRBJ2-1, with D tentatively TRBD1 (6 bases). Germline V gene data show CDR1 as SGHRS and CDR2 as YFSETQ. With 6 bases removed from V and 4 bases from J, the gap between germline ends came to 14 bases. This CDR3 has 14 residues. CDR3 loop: CASIKDSFYNEQFF. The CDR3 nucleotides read TGCGCCAGCATTAAGGACAGCTTTTACAATGAGCAGTTCTTC.

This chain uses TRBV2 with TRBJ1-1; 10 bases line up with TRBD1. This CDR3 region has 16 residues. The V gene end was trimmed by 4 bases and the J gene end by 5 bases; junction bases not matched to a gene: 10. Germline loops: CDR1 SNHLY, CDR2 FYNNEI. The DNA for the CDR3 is TGTGCCAGCAGTGGGGCTGAGGGACAGGGGTTGACTGAAGCTTTCTTT. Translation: CASSGAEGQGLTEAFF.

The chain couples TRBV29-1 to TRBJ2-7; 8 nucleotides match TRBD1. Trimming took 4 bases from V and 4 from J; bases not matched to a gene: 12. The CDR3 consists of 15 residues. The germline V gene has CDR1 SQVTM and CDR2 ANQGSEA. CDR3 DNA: TGCAGCGTTGGGGGACAGGTTTTAGGGCCTTACGAGCAGTACTTC. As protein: CSVGGQVLGPYEQYF.

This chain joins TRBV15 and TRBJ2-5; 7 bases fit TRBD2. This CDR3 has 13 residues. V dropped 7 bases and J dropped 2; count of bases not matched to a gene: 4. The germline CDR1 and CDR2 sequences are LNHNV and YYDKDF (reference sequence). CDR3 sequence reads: CATKRDFQETQYF. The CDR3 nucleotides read TGTGCCACCAAGCGGGACTTTCAAGAGACCCAGTACTTC.